The 5 T cell receptor beta chains in this list originate from one sample, sequenced in a study of cytomegalovirus exposure and HLA in healthy donors. The PCR made use of 60 Vbeta and 13 Jbeta primers. The repertoire was sequenced with immunoSEQ multiplex PCR; TCRdb's copy has only in-frame clones and lacks some. This table has about 99,000 clones, about 80% appearing once. Sequences were obtained from PBMCs. Receptor source: a woman aged 18 to 35 in good health and CMV-seropositive.

This clone was counted between two and nine times. The chain links TRBV6-6 to TRBJ1-5; 7 nucleotides align to TRBD1. V shed 7 bases, J shed 4 bases, and the junction held 4 bases outside the gene matches. Germline CDR1 is MNHNY and CDR2 is SVGAGI (reference sequence). This CDR3 is built from 13 residues. The CDR3 reads CASNGQANQPQHF. The CDR3, as DNA: TGTGCCAGCAATGGACAGGCAAATCAGCCCCAGCATTTT.

The chain joins TRBV6-6 to TRBJ1-2; 7 nucleotides line up with TRBD1. This CDR3 is built from 14 residues. V lost 4 bases, J lost 3 bases, and 5 bases stayed unmatched. The V gene's germline CDR1 is MNHNY and CDR2 SVGAGI (reference sequence). CDR3 amino acids: CASSFRQGDYGYTF. DNA of the CDR3: TGTGCCAGCAGTTTCAGACAGGGAGACTATGGCTACACCTTC.

The chain recombines TRBV2 with TRBJ2-5, with 12 bases identical to TRBD2. V was clipped by 6 bases and J by 3 bases; unmatched bases: 11. Germline loops: CDR1 SNHLY, CDR2 FYNNEI. The CDR3 is made up of 17 amino acids. The DNA for the CDR3 is TGTGCCAGCAGAGGGACTAGCGGGCGCAGGATGAAAGAGACCCAGTACTTC. Translation gives CASRGTSGRRMKETQYF.

This chain uses TRBV10-3 with TRBJ2-1, with TRBD2 matching over 7 bases. There are 14 residues in the CDR3. With V trimmed by 7 bases and J by 6 bases, 9 bases remained unmatched. Germline loops: CDR1 ENHRY, CDR2 SYGVKD. CDR3 in amino acids: CAIIVTSDLNEQFF. The CDR3 bases are TGTGCCATCATCGTAACTAGCGACCTCAATGAGCAGTTCTTC.

V gene TRBV4-1 combines with J gene TRBJ2-7, with D perhaps matching TRBD2 (6 bases). Trimming removed 1 base at V and 5 bases at J, with 15 bases between. This CDR3 contains 15 residues. From germline, CDR1 is MGHRA and CDR2 YSYEKL. The CDR3 loop reads CASSQGPGWRDEQYF. The CDR3 DNA is TGCGCCAGCAGCCAAGGGCCCGGCTGGAGGGACGAGCAGTACTTC.